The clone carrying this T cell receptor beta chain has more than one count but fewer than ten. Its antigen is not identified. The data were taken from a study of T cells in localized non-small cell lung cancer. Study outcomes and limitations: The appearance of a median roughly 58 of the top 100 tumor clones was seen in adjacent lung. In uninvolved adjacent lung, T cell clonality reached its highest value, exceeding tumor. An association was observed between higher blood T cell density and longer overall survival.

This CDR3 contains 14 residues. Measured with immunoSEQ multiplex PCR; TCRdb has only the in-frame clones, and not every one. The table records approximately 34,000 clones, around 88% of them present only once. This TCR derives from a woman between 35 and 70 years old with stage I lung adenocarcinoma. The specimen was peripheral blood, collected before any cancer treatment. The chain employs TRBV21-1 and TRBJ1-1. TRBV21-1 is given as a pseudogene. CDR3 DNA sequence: TGTGCCAGCAGCCATTGCCGGGTTTGCACTGAAGCTTTCTTT. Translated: CASSHCRVCTEAFF.